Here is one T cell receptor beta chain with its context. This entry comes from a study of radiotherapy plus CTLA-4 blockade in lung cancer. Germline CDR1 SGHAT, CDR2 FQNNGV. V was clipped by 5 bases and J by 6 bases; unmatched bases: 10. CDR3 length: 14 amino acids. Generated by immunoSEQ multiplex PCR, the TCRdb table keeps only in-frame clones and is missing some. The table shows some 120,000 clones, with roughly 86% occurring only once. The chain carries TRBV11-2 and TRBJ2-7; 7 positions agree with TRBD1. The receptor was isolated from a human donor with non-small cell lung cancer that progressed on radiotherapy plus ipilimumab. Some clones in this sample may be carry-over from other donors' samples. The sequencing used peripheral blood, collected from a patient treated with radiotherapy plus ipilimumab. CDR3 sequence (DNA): TGTGCCAGCAGCGGCCGACAGGGTAAGAGCGAGCAGTACTTC. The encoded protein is CASSGRQGKSEQYF.